This is a list of T cell receptor beta chains from one sample in a study of breast tumors, draining lymph nodes, adjacent tissues. TCRdb processed the multiplex PCR reads anew with MiXCR; each CDR3 protein has one entry. The sample includes about 230,000 distinct CDR3 sequences, about 34% seen only once; the top ten take roughly 1.5%. Sequencing was carried out using axillary lymph node tissue. The receptor source for this set is a female donor with breast cancer. Some clones in this sample may be carry-over from other donors' samples. The conserved cysteine and the conserved F or W are not part of the CDR3 here. Each record gives: CDR3 length, D gene, J gene, V gene, CDR3 protein. D genes are given only for firm matches.

CDR3 length: 18; D gene: TRBD1; J gene: TRBJ1-5; V gene: TRBV5-6; CDR3 protein: ASSLTTGGLVTHSNQPQH
CDR3 length: 15; D gene: TRBD2; J gene: TRBJ2-5; V gene: TRBV5-1; CDR3 protein: ASSSGLAGGALETQY
CDR3 length: 13; D gene: -; J gene: TRBJ2-1; V gene: TRBV14; CDR3 protein: ASSLIGSGGGEQF
CDR3 length: 12; D gene: -; J gene: TRBJ1-5; V gene: TRBV5-1; CDR3 protein: ASSPAGSNQPQH
CDR3 length: 10; D gene: TRBD1; J gene: TRBJ1-5; V gene: TRBV5-6; CDR3 protein: ASSRGTGEVY
CDR3 length: 11; D gene: -; J gene: TRBJ2-2; V gene: TRBV18; CDR3 protein: ASSPPVTGELF
CDR3 length: 14; D gene: TRBD1; J gene: TRBJ1-5; V gene: TRBV28; CDR3 protein: ASSSWGTDSNQPQH
CDR3 length: 11; D gene: -; J gene: TRBJ1-2; V gene: TRBV7-3; CDR3 protein: AWSVQGLGGYT
CDR3 length: 13; D gene: -; J gene: TRBJ1-5; V gene: TRBV11-2; CDR3 protein: ASSLDFHANQPQH
CDR3 length: 13; D gene: TRBD2; J gene: TRBJ2-5; V gene: TRBV20-1; CDR3 protein: SAGRLAGRVETQY
CDR3 length: 14; D gene: -; J gene: TRBJ1-3; V gene: TRBV6-1; CDR3 protein: ASSRQRTSSGNTIY
CDR3 length: 12; D gene: TRBD1; J gene: TRBJ2-1; V gene: TRBV20-1; CDR3 protein: SAKDRGRLDEQF
CDR3 length: 12; D gene: TRBD1; J gene: TRBJ2-7; V gene: TRBV12-3/TRBV12-4; CDR3 protein: ASSFHGQGYEQY
CDR3 length: 10; D gene: -; J gene: TRBJ2-3; V gene: TRBV20-1; CDR3 protein: SAETRVDTQY
CDR3 length: 12; D gene: -; J gene: TRBJ2-2; V gene: TRBV6-5; CDR3 protein: ASRPPGNAGELF
CDR3 length: 13; D gene: TRBD2; J gene: TRBJ2-2; V gene: TRBV12-5; CDR3 protein: ASGPWEGDTGELF
CDR3 length: 14; D gene: TRBD2; J gene: TRBJ2-5; V gene: TRBV11-2; CDR3 protein: ASSASGLAGGETQY
CDR3 length: 12; D gene: -; J gene: TRBJ2-7; V gene: TRBV28; CDR3 protein: ASSSGHPSTEQY
CDR3 length: 9; D gene: TRBD1; J gene: TRBJ2-3; V gene: TRBV19; CDR3 protein: ASTQDRAQY
CDR3 length: 14; D gene: -; J gene: TRBJ2-3; V gene: TRBV9; CDR3 protein: ASSPVGVASTDTQY
CDR3 length: 13; D gene: -; J gene: TRBJ2-7; V gene: TRBV11-2; CDR3 protein: ASSLDTGLLCEQY
CDR3 length: 13; D gene: TRBD1; J gene: TRBJ1-5; V gene: TRBV6-5; CDR3 protein: ASSNTGGAGQPQH
CDR3 length: 12; D gene: -; J gene: TRBJ2-2; V gene: TRBV11-1; CDR3 protein: ASSLKLGRAELF
CDR3 length: 14; D gene: TRBD1; J gene: TRBJ2-1; V gene: TRBV19; CDR3 protein: ASSIEGTGSYNEQF
CDR3 length: 14; D gene: -; J gene: TRBJ1-2; V gene: TRBV15; CDR3 protein: ATSSRNRDLNYGYT
CDR3 length: 12; D gene: -; J gene: TRBJ1-3; V gene: TRBV7-2; CDR3 protein: ASSFGPTGNTIY
CDR3 length: 17; D gene: TRBD1; J gene: TRBJ2-3; V gene: TRBV7-7; CDR3 protein: ASSLGTGGRAGGSDTQY
CDR3 length: 11; D gene: TRBD2; J gene: TRBJ2-7; V gene: TRBV7-2; CDR3 protein: ASSRTRLYEQY
CDR3 length: 13; D gene: TRBD2; J gene: TRBJ2-7; V gene: TRBV6-5; CDR3 protein: ASSPTSGSSYEQY
CDR3 length: 13; D gene: -; J gene: TRBJ2-7; V gene: TRBV6-1; CDR3 protein: ASSEELARYYEQY
CDR3 length: 11; D gene: -; J gene: TRBJ1-1; V gene: TRBV6-6; CDR3 protein: ASKQTGSTEAF
CDR3 length: 12; D gene: TRBD1; J gene: TRBJ2-5; V gene: TRBV12-3/TRBV12-4; CDR3 protein: ASSLVGGEETQY
CDR3 length: 10; D gene: -; J gene: TRBJ1-2; V gene: TRBV19; CDR3 protein: ASSIPWQGYT
CDR3 length: 16; D gene: TRBD2; J gene: TRBJ2-1; V gene: TRBV5-1; CDR3 protein: ASSFLTTSGSPYNEQF
CDR3 length: 11; D gene: -; J gene: TRBJ1-1; V gene: TRBV7-9; CDR3 protein: AASEVRVTEAF
CDR3 length: 12; D gene: TRBD2; J gene: TRBJ2-5; V gene: TRBV30; CDR3 protein: AWGPGLAQETQY
CDR3 length: 15; D gene: TRBD2; J gene: TRBJ2-3; V gene: TRBV12-3/TRBV12-4; CDR3 protein: ASSSTLAGTSGNEQY
CDR3 length: 12; D gene: -; J gene: TRBJ1-5; V gene: TRBV7-9; CDR3 protein: ASSQSGGNQPQH
CDR3 length: 14; D gene: -; J gene: TRBJ1-1; V gene: TRBV24-1; CDR3 protein: ATSDSRTVGNTEAF
CDR3 length: 14; D gene: -; J gene: TRBJ2-1; V gene: TRBV25-1; CDR3 protein: ASSEHHSLLYNEQF
CDR3 length: 14; D gene: TRBD1; J gene: TRBJ1-3; V gene: TRBV27; CDR3 protein: ASSMGTGGFGNTIY
CDR3 length: 11; D gene: -; J gene: TRBJ2-7; V gene: TRBV19; CDR3 protein: ASSISTAYEQY
CDR3 length: 11; D gene: -; J gene: TRBJ1-3; V gene: TRBV20-1; CDR3 protein: SANLGAGNTIY
CDR3 length: 13; D gene: -; J gene: TRBJ1-2; V gene: TRBV28; CDR3 protein: ASSSLGKGGCGYT
CDR3 length: 12; D gene: -; J gene: TRBJ2-6; V gene: TRBV11-2; CDR3 protein: ASSLVAGANVLT